A single sample is the source of the 27 T cell receptor beta chains below, sequenced in a study of control samples from healthy donors and cancer patients. Generated by immunoSEQ multiplex PCR, the TCRdb table keeps only in-frame clones and is missing some. The sample yields almost 85,000 clones, more than 65% seen once. The sample consisted of PBMCs. The source is a man in his 60s with head and neck cancer.

This sequence joins TRBV7-9 and TRBJ2-3, with 9 bases matching TRBD1. The germline CDR1 and CDR2 sequences are SEHNR and FQNEAQ (reference sequence). V lost 1 base to trimming and J lost 2 bases; unmatched junction nucleotides: 4. The CDR3 runs 16 residues. The CDR3 is CASSLVTGGDTDTQYF. The CDR3 DNA reads TGTGCCAGCAGCTTAGTGACAGGGGGTGACACAGATACGCAGTATTTT.

The V and J genes are TRBV11-3 and TRBJ1-1; D ambiguous. The germline V and J ends were trimmed by 3 bases and 0 bases, with 8 bases remaining between them. From germline, CDR1 is SGHNT and CDR2 YENEEA. The CDR3 contains 14 residues. The CDR3 region is CASSLGRMNTEAFF. The CDR3 nucleotides are TGTGCCAGCAGCTTGGGCAGGATGAACACTGAAGCTTTCTTT.

V and J are TRBV25-1 and TRBJ1-1; tentative D call: TRBD1 (6 bases). V lost 4 bases and J 4 bases, leaving 13 bases between the germline ends. Germline V gives CDR1 MGHDK, CDR2 SYGVNS. The CDR3 is made up of 14 amino acids. Here the CDR3 reads CASSGTDRSTEAFF. The DNA of the CDR3 is TGTGCCAGCAGTGGGACAGACCGGAGCACTGAAGCTTTCTTT.

The chain employs TRBV5-6 and TRBJ2-5; D unresolved. The CDR3 runs to 14 residues. CDR1 and CDR2 (germline): SGHDT, YYEEEE. V lost 0 bases, J lost 2 bases, and 8 bases lay in between. CDR3 loop: CASSLVFTQETQYF. The CDR3 bases are TGTGCCAGCAGCTTGGTATTTACTCAAGAGACCCAGTACTTC.

The rearrangement uses TRBV19 and TRBJ2-2; TRBD2 aligns across 10 bases. The V gene's germline CDR1 is LNHDA and CDR2 SQIVND (reference sequence). Unmatched junction bases numbered 19, after V lost 7 bases and J lost 5 bases. The CDR3 consists of 19 residues. CDR3 region: CASKRSGLAGVYRTGELFF. CDR3 in DNA: TGTGCCAGTAAACGGTCAGGGCTAGCGGGAGTGTATAGAACCGGGGAGCTGTTTTTT.

The chain joins TRBV27 to TRBJ2-2, with 8 positions matching TRBD1. The V and J ends lost 5 bases and 7 bases, in that order; junction bases with no gene match: 15. The CDR3 loop spans 17 amino acids. Germline V CDR1 and CDR2: MNHEY, SMNVEV (reference sequence). CDR3 bases: TGTGCCAGCAGTCTTAATGCCCTGACAGGGGAAAGCGGGGAGCTGTTTTTT. As protein: CASSLNALTGESGELFF.

The gene calls are TRBV7-2 and TRBJ2-4; D is ambiguous. The CDR3 loop spans 14 amino acids. V dropped 4 bases and J dropped 6 bases, with 13 bases sitting between them. Germline CDR1 SGHTA, CDR2 FQGNSA. CDR3 nucleotides: TGTGCCAGCAGCTCGTACACGGTCGGAAACATTCAGTACTTC. It yields the protein CASSSYTVGNIQYF.

This clone has more than one count but fewer than ten. The rearrangement joins TRBV28 to TRBJ1-5, with D perhaps matching TRBD1 (6 bases). The CDR3 length is 14 residues. Germline V gives CDR1 MDHEN, CDR2 SYDVKM. V was pared by 5 bases and J by 5 bases, with 13 bases between. In DNA form, the CDR3 reads TGTGCCAGCAGTATCGACAGGTCGGATCAGCCCCAGCATTTT. Its translation is CASSIDRSDQPQHF.

The table lists this clone with a count of one. The rearrangement links TRBV5-1 to TRBJ2-3, with 9 bases that match TRBD1. The CDR3 is 17 residues long. Germline CDR1 SGHRS, CDR2 YFSETQ. V gave up 4 bases and J gave up 4 bases; unmatched junction bases: 13. This chain's CDR3 is CASSPPTGGAGADTQYF. The CDR3 nucleotides are TGCGCCAGCAGCCCCCCTACAGGGGGCGCGGGGGCAGATACGCAGTATTTT.

This clone was observed once. The V gene is TRBV7-8, the J gene TRBJ2-7; D gene unclear. CDR1 and CDR2 (germline): SGHVS, FQNEAQ. V was clipped by 5 bases and J by 3 bases, with 5 bases between them. The CDR3 is 11 amino acids. CDR3 sequence: CASSPIYEQYF. Written as DNA, the CDR3 is TGTGCCAGCAGCCCCATCTACGAGCAGTACTTC. The variable domain in full, completed from reference TRBV7-8 and TRBJ2-7, reads GAGVSQSPRYKVAKRGQDVALRCDPISGHVSLFWYQQALGQGPEFLTYFQNEAQLDKSGLPSDRFFAERPEGSVSTLKIQRTQQEDSAVYLCASSPIYEQYFGPGTRLTVT.

V is TRBV10-2 and J is TRBJ2-3; maybe TRBD2 (6 bases). This CDR3 is 13 amino acids long. Germline loops: CDR1 WSHSY, CDR2 SAAADI. V gave up 8 bases and J gave up 1 base, with 10 bases separating them. CDR3 bases: TGCGCCAGCCTACCTAGCGGCACAGATACGCAGTATTTT. Translated, it gives CASLPSGTDTQYF.

The CDR3 bases are TGTGCCAGCAGCTTTGACAGGGGGGACACTGAAGCTTTCTTT. This translates into CASSFDRGDTEAFF. The chain recombines TRBV5-4 with TRBJ1-1; 9 nucleotides line up with TRBD1. The length of the CDR3 is 14 residues. Germline lookup yields CDR1 SGHNT and CDR2 YYREEE (reference sequence). Trimming took 2 bases from V and 3 from J; bases not matched to a gene: 2.

The chain links TRBV10-3 to TRBJ2-7; 10 nucleotides agree with TRBD1. This CDR3 has 14 amino acids. CDR1 and CDR2 (germline): ENHRY, SYGVKD. Trimming took 8 bases from V and 0 from J; bases not matched to a gene: 4. CDR3 protein: CAIGQGVGSYEQYF. The CDR3 region has the DNA TGTGCCATCGGACAGGGGGTAGGCTCCTACGAGCAGTACTTC.

The rearrangement links TRBV2 to TRBJ2-5; unclear D gene. V was trimmed by 1 base and J by 5 bases, leaving 14 bases between them. The CDR3 runs to 15 residues. Per germline, CDR1 SNHLY and CDR2 FYNNEI. The CDR3 is CASSEEARFGETQYF. CDR3 DNA sequence: TGTGCCAGCAGTGAAGAGGCTAGGTTTGGGGAGACCCAGTACTTC.

This rearrangement joins TRBV10-3 to TRBJ2-4, with 9 bases identical to TRBD2. The CDR3 covers 13 residues. The germline gives CDR1 ENHRY, CDR2 SYGVKD. V shed 6 bases and J 8 bases; nucleotides not matched to a gene: 5. The CDR3 here is CAIRDSGSDIQYF. The CDR3 bases are TGTGCCATCAGAGATAGCGGGAGCGACATTCAGTACTTC.

This chain uses TRBV6-6 with TRBJ1-2, with 8 nucleotides matching TRBD1. Germline V lookup: CDR1 MNHNY, CDR2 SVGAGI (reference sequence). The CDR3 is 18 amino acids. The junction had 22 bases not matched to a gene; V was cut back by 6 bases and J by 7 bases. CDR3 amino acids: CASRRGFGQGPKSPGYTF. The CDR3 bases are TGTGCCAGCAGACGAGGATTTGGACAGGGCCCGAAATCGCCTGGCTACACCTTC.

V and J are TRBV14 and TRBJ2-1; 7 bases match TRBD1. Trimming cost V 0 bases and J 5 bases; bases outside gene matches: 4. CDR1 is SGHDN, CDR2 FVKESK, per germline. The length of the CDR3 is 15 residues. The CDR3 coding sequence is TGTGCCAGCAGCCAAGACAGGGGGACCCACAATGAGCAGTTCTTC. Encoded protein: CASSQDRGTHNEQFF.

The chain combines TRBV6-5 with TRBJ2-1; D is unresolved. Trimming shortened V by 3 bases and J by 4 bases, and 10 bases separated the two germline ends. The germline gives CDR1 MNHEY, CDR2 SVGAGI. The CDR3 sequence is 14 residues long. In DNA form, the CDR3 reads TGTGCCAGCAGTTATGATTGGCTTTACAATGAGCAGTTCTTC. It specifies CASSYDWLYNEQFF.

The gene calls are TRBV6-5 and TRBJ2-2; D not resolved. Per germline, CDR1 MNHEY and CDR2 SVGAGI. This CDR3 has 15 amino acids. V lost 0 bases to trimming and J lost 4 bases, with 9 bases between them. Written as DNA, the CDR3 is TGTGCCAGCAGTTACTCGAGACTGGCCACCGGGGAGCTGTTTTTT. Residues: CASSYSRLATGELFF.

V gene TRBV10-1 combines with J gene TRBJ2-7, with D perhaps matching TRBD1 (6 bases). This CDR3 has 14 amino acids. The germline CDR1 and CDR2 sequences are WNHNN and SYGVQD (reference sequence). Trimming took off 3 bases at V and 4 bases at J, with 13 bases between the two ends. CDR3 sequence (DNA): TGCGCCAGCAGTGACAGGGGTCCTCCTTACGAGCAGTACTTC. Encoded protein: CASSDRGPPYEQYF.

The CDR3 DNA reads as TGTGCCAGCAGCCGCGGGACGGGCACAGATACGCAGTATTTT. As protein: CASSRGTGTDTQYF. The chain employs TRBV7-9 and TRBJ2-3; TRBD2 is a possible D gene (6 bases). Germline V CDR1 and CDR2: SEHNR, FQNEAQ (reference sequence). Trimming cost V 5 bases and J 1 base, with 10 bases left between them. There are 14 residues in the CDR3. Drawing the rest from reference TRBV7-9 and TRBJ2-3, the complete variable domain is DTGVSQNPRHKITKRGQNVTFRCDPISEHNRLYWYRQTLGQGPEFLTYFQNEAQLEKSRLLSDRFSAERPKGSFSTLEIQRTEQGDSAMYLCASSRGTGTDTQYFGPGTRLTVL.

The rearrangement links TRBV24-1 to TRBJ2-3; the D call may be TRBD1 or TRBD2 (7 bases each). Germline loops: CDR1 KGHDR, CDR2 SFDVKD. The length of the CDR3 is 18 residues. Trimming shortened V by 7 bases and J by 0 bases, and 22 bases separated the two germline ends. The CDR3 DNA follows: TGTGCCACCAGGGCCTCAAGACAGGGAGGGCCTAGCACAGATACGCAGTATTTT. This encodes CATRASRQGGPSTDTQYF.

The chain joins TRBV2 to TRBJ2-7, with a possible D match to TRBD1 (6 bases). This CDR3 spans 12 amino acids. The V and J ends lost 9 bases and 1 base respectively, with 10 bases between them. The germline V gene has CDR1 SNHLY and CDR2 FYNNEI. The CDR3 DNA follows: TGTGCCAGTGCGACAGGTTCCTACGAGCAGTACTTC. This translates into CASATGSYEQYF.

This chain uses TRBV9 with TRBJ1-2; 8 positions agree with TRBD1. Germline V lookup: CDR1 SGDLS, CDR2 YYNGEE. The CDR3 runs to 13 residues. J was trimmed by 6 bases and V by 3 bases; bases with no gene match: 4. CDR3 amino acids: CASSEDRDDGYTF. The CDR3 bases are TGTGCCAGCAGCGAGGACAGGGACGATGGCTACACCTTC.

The chain recombines TRBV4-1 with TRBJ2-7; weak D call: TRBD2 (7 bases). This CDR3 contains 17 residues. V was trimmed by 1 base and J by 0 bases, leaving 16 bases between them. The germline V gene has CDR1 MGHRA and CDR2 YSYEKL. CDR3 protein: CASSQAVGGTISYEQYF. In DNA, the CDR3 is TGCGCCAGCAGCCAAGCGGTGGGAGGGACAATCTCCTACGAGCAGTACTTC.

This chain connects TRBV2 to TRBJ1-4; D uncertain. V shed 4 bases and J shed 4 bases, with 13 bases lying between them. This CDR3 is built from 15 residues. Germline values: CDR1 SNHLY, CDR2 FYNNEI. The CDR3 nucleotides read TGTGCCAGCAGTGTCCTTGGGAGACTTAATGAAAAACTGTTTTTT. It translates to CASSVLGRLNEKLFF.

This chain joins TRBV18 and TRBJ1-2, with 7 bases aligning to TRBD1. Germline V lookup: CDR1 KGHSH, CDR2 LQKENI. The CDR3 is 15 amino acids. The J segment lost 5 bases and the V segment lost 4 bases, leaving 10 bases of the junction unmatched. CDR3 residues: CASSQYGTVTYGYTF. CDR3 coding DNA: TGTGCCAGCTCACAGTACGGGACAGTTACGTATGGCTACACCTTC. The entire variable domain, with the rest obtained from reference TRBV18 and TRBJ1-2, is as follows: NAGVMQNPRHLVRRRGQEARLRCSPMKGHSHVYWYRQLPEEGLKFMVYLQKENIIDESGMPKERFSAEFPKEGPSILRIQQVVRGDSAAYFCASSQYGTVTYGYTFGSGTRLTVV.